The sequence of this T cell receptor (beta chain) was determined in a study of blood T cells in healthy people across ages. Next came a second PCR, run for about 7 to 11 cycles, which used a sample-barcoded 5' primer along with a J-beta primer mix. TCRdb analysed the 5' RACE reads with MiXCR anew, one entry per CDR3 protein. The repertoire consists of around 820,000 distinct CDR3 sequences, with 25% occurring once and the leading ten covering approximately 3.7%. The CDR3 sequence is 16 residues long. Germline values: CDR1 SGHVS, CDR2 FNYEAQ. Trimming at V came to 1 base and at J to 1 base, leaving 4 bases not matched to a gene. This clonotype has only a few counts. Its antigen is as yet unknown. Study conclusions and caveats: Older age coincided with a roughly linear decline in TCR beta diversity per million T cells.

Extracted total RNA amounted to at least 5.5 micrograms for each sample. This sample also appeared in a second study, on T cells of mothers and their children.

The origin of this receptor is a boy between 10 and 17 years old in good health. The rearrangement links TRBV7-6 to TRBJ2-4; 7 bases map to TRBD1. The sequencing input was blood. The CDR3 DNA reads as TGTGCCAGCAGCTTAGGGGGACAGTCCGCCAAAAACATTCAGTACTTC. Amino acids: CASSLGGQSAKNIQYF. Full variable domain (remainder filled in from reference TRBV7-6 and TRBJ2-4): GAGVSQSPRYKVTKRGQDVALRCDPISGHVSLYWYRQALGQGPEFLTYFNYEAQQDKSGLPNDRFSAERPEGSISTLTIQRTEQRDSAMYRCASSLGGQSAKNIQYFGAGTRLSVL.